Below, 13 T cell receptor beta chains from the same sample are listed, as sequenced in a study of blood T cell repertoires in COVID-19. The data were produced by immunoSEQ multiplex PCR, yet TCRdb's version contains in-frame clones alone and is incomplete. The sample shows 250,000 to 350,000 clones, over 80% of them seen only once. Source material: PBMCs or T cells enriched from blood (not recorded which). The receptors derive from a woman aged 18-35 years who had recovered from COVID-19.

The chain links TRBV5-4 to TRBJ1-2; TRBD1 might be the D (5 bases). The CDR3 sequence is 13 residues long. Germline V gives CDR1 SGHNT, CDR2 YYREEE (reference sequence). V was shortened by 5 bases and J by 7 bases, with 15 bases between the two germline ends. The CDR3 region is CASRFVRGGGYTF. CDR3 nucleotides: TGTGCCAGCAGATTCGTGAGGGGAGGTGGCTACACCTTC. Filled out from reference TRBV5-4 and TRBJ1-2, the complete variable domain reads ETGVTQSPTHLIKTRGQQVTLRCSSQSGHNTVSWYQQALGQGPQFIFQYYREEENGRGNFPPRFSGLQFPNYSSELNVNALELDDSALYLCASRFVRGGGYTFGSGTRLTVV.

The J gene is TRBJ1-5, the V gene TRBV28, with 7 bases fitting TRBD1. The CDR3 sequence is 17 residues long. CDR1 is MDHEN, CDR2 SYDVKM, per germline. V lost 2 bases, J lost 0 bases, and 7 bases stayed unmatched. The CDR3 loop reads CASSLAGTENSNQPQHF. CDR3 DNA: TGTGCCAGCAGTTTAGCCGGGACAGAGAATAGCAATCAGCCCCAGCATTTT.

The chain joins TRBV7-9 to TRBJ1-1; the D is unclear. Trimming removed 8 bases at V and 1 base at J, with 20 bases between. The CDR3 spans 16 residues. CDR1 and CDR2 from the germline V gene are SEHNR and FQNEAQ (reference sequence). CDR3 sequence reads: CASGGRKGAANTEAFF. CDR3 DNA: TGTGCCAGCGGCGGGAGAAAAGGAGCTGCGAACACTGAAGCTTTCTTT. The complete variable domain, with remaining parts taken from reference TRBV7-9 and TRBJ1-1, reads DTGVSQNPRHKITKRGQNVTFRCDPISEHNRLYWYRQTLGQGPEFLTYFQNEAQLEKSRLLSDRFSAERPKGSFSTLEIQRTEQGDSAMYLCASGGRKGAANTEAFFGQGTRLTVV.

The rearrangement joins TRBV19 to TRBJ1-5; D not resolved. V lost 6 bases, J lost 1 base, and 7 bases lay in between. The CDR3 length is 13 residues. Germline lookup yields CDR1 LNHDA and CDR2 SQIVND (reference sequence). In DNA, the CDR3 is TGTGCCAGTAGCTATCGCAGCAATCAGCCCCAGCATTTT. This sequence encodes CASSYRSNQPQHF.

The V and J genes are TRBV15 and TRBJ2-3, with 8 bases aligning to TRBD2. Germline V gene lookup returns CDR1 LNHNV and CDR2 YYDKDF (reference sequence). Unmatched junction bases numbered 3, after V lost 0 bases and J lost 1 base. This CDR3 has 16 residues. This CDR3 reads CATSRDSGDGTDTQYF. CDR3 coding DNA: TGTGCCACCAGCAGAGATAGCGGGGACGGCACAGATACGCAGTATTTT.

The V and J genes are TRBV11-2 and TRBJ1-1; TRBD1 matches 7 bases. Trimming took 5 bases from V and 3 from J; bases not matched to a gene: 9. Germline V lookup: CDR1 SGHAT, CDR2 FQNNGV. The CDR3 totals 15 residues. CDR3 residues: CASSADRVGHTEAFF. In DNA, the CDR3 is TGTGCCAGCAGCGCAGACAGGGTTGGGCACACTGAAGCTTTCTTT.

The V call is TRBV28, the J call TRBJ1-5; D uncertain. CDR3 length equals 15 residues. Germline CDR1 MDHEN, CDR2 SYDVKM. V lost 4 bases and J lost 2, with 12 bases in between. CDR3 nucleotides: TGTGCCAGCAGTTGGTCAGTGCGGGGCAATCAGCCCCAGCATTTT. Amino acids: CASSWSVRGNQPQHF.

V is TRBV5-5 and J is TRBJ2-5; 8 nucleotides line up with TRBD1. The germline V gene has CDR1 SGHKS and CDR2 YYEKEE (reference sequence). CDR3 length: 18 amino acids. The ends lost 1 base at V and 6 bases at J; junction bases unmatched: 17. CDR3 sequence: CASSLTLSPQGAWQTQYF. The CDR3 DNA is TGTGCCAGCAGCTTGACCTTATCCCCCCAGGGGGCATGGCAGACCCAGTACTTC.

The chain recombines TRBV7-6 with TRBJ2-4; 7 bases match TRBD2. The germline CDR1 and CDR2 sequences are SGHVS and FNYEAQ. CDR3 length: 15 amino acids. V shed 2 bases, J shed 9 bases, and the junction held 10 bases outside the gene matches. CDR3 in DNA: TGTGCCAGCAGCTTACGGACCGGGGGGAATTCCATTCAGTACTTC. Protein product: CASSLRTGGNSIQYF.

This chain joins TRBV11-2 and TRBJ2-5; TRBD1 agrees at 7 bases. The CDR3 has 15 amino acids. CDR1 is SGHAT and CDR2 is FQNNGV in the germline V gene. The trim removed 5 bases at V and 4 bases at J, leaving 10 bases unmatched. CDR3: CASSQLSQGRETQYF. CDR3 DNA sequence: TGTGCCAGCAGCCAACTGTCACAGGGGCGAGAGACCCAGTACTTC. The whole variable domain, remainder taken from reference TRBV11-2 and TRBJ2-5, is EAGVAQSPRYKIIEKRQSVAFWCNPISGHATLYWYQQILGQGPKLLIQFQNNGVVDDSQLPKDRFSAERLKGVDSTLKIQPAKLEDSAVYLCASSQLSQGRETQYFGPGTRLLVL.

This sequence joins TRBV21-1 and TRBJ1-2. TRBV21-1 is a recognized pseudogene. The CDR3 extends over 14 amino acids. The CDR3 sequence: CASSNPVGGGGYTF. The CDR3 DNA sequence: TGTGCCAGCAGCAACCCAGTGGGGGGAGGAGGCTACACCTTC.

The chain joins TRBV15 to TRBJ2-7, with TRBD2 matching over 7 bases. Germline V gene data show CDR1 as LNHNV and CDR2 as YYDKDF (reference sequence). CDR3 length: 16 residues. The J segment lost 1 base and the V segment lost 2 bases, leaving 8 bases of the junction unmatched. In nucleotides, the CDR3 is TGTGCCACCAGCAGATCGGGGGGATTCTCATCCTACGAGCAGTACTTC. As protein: CATSRSGGFSSYEQYF. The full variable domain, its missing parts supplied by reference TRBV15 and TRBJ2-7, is DAMVIQNPRYQVTQFGKPVTLSCSQTLNHNVMYWYQQKSSQAPKLLFHYYDKDFNNEADTPDNFQSRRPNTSFCFLDIRSPGLGDTAMYLCATSRSGGFSSYEQYFGPGTRLTVT.

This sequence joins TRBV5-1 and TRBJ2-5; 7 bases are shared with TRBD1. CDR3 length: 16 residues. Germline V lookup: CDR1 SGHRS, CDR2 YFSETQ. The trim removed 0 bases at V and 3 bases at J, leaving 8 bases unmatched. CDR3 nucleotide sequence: TGCGCCAGCAGCTTGGCGAGGGGGCGAGGGAAAGAGACCCAGTACTTC. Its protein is CASSLARGRGKETQYF.